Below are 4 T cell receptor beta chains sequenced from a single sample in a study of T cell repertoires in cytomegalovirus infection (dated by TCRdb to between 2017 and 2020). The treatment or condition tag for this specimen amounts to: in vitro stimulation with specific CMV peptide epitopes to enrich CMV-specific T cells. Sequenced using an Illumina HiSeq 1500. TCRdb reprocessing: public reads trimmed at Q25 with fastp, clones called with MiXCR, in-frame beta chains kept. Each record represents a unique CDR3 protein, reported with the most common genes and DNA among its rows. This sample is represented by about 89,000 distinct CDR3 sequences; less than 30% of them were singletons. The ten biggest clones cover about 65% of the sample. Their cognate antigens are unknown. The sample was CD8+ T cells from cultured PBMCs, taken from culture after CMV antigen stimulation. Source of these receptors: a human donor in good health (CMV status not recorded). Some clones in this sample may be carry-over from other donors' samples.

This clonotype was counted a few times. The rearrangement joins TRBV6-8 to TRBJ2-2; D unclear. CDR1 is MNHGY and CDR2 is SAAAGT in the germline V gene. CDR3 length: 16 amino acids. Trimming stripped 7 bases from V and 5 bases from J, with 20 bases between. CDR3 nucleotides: TGTGCCAGCACCCAGAAACAGATTTTTAATACCGGGGAGCTGTTTTTT. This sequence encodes CASTQKQIFNTGELFF.

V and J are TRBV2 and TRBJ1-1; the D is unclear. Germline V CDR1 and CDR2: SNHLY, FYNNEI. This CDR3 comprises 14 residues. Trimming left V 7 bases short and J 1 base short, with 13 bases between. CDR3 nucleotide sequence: TGTGCCAGCAAAACGGACGGAAGGAACACTGAAGCTTTCTTT. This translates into CASKTDGRNTEAFF.

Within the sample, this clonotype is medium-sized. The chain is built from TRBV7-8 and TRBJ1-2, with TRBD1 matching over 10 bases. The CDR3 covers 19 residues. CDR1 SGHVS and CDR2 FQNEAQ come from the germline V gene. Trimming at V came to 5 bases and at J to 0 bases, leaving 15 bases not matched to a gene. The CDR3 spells CASSTWWGTGDPANYGYTF. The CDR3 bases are TGTGCCAGCAGCACTTGGTGGGGGACAGGGGACCCAGCTAACTATGGCTACACCTTC.

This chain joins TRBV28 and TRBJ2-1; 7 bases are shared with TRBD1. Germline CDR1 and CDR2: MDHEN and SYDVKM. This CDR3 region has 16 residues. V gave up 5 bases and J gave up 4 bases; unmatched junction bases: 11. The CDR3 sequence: CASSSRLTGTYNEQFF. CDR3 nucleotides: TGTGCCAGCAGTAGCCGCCTGACAGGGACGTACAATGAGCAGTTCTTC.